These 10 T cell receptor beta chains came from one sample sequenced in a study of T cells in Graves' hyperthyroidism and ophthalmopathy. Amplified TCR beta CDR3 regions derived from RNA transcripts. The HTBI set primed first-round TCR CDR3 RT-PCR. TCRdb called the multiplex PCR reads again in MiXCR, with one record for every CDR3 protein. This table holds a few hundred thousand distinct CDR3 sequences, over 10% found once. The sample comprised blood. The receptors derive from a woman aged 18-29 years with Graves' hyperthyroidism.

This chain uses TRBV18 with TRBJ1-2, with D possibly being TRBD1 (5 bases). The CDR3 consists of 15 residues. The ends were cut back, 2 bases at V and 6 bases at J, with 16 bases in the middle. Germline CDR1 and CDR2: KGHSH and LQKENI. The CDR3 sequence: CASSPTSAGPDGYTF. In DNA, the CDR3 is TGTGCCAGCTCACCAACTTCAGCGGGACCTGATGGCTACACCTTC. The full variable domain, completed using reference TRBV18 and TRBJ1-2, is NAGVMQNPRHLVRRRGQEARLRCSPMKGHSHVYWYRQLPEEGLKFMVYLQKENIIDESGMPKERFSAEFPKEGPSILRIQQVVRGDSAAYFCASSPTSAGPDGYTFGSGTRLTVV.

V gene TRBV11-3 combines with J gene TRBJ2-1; 8 nucleotides agree with TRBD2. This CDR3 has 15 amino acids. Losses at the gene ends were 5 bases for V and 4 bases for J; bases not matched to a gene: 7. Per germline, CDR1 SGHNT and CDR2 YENEEA. The CDR3 region has the DNA TGTGCCAGCAGCCCCAGCGGGAGAGAGTACAATGAGCAGTTCTTC. As protein: CASSPSGREYNEQFF.

This clonotype turned up a few times. Since a much larger clone is just one base distant, this may be a read error. This chain links TRBV7-8 with TRBJ1-4; TRBD1 agrees at 8 bases. Germline V lookup: CDR1 SGHVS, CDR2 FQNEAQ. CDR3 size: 14 residues. Trimming at V came to 8 bases and at J to 1 base, leaving 3 bases not matched to a gene. The CDR3 protein is CASGTGGTNEKLFF. CDR3 in DNA: TGTGCCAGCGGCACAGGGGGAACTAATGAAAAACTGTTTTTT.

The rearrangement joins TRBV3-1 to TRBJ2-1; D is perhaps TRBD2 (5 bases). CDR1 is LGHDT and CDR2 is YNNKEL in the germline V gene (reference sequence). The CDR3 runs to 16 residues. V was clipped by 4 bases and J by 5 bases, with 18 bases between them. CDR3 nucleotides: TGTGCCAGCAGCCGGTTTAGGGAGCGGACCCACAATGAGCAGTTCTTC. The encoded protein is CASSRFRERTHNEQFF.

This clonotype was picked up a small number of times. The genes are TRBV19 and TRBJ2-7; 7 nucleotides match TRBD2. The CDR3 consists of 13 residues. CDR1 and CDR2 from the germline V gene are LNHDA and SQIVND (reference sequence). After removal of 6 bases from V and 2 bases from J, the junction contained 4 bases not matched to a gene. The CDR3: CASSGGNPYEQYF. The CDR3 bases are TGTGCCAGTAGCGGGGGGAACCCCTACGAGCAGTACTTC.

This clonotype was detected only a few times. A much larger clone is a single base away; this may be a read error. The CDR3 here is CASSIHYEQYF. CDR3 sequence (DNA): TGTGCCAGCAGTATTCACTACGAGCAGTACTTC. V usage is TRBV28 and J usage is TRBJ2-7; D remains unclear. Trimming left V 5 bases short and J 3 bases short, with 5 bases between. The CDR3 contains 11 residues. Germline V gene data show CDR1 as MDHEN and CDR2 as SYDVKM.

This clonotype has a count of ten or more. The chain carries TRBV19 and TRBJ2-1; no clear D. The CDR3 spans 16 residues. V lost 3 bases, J lost 2 bases, and 14 bases lay in between. The germline V gene has CDR1 LNHDA and CDR2 SQIVND (reference sequence). The CDR3 DNA sequence: TGTGCCAGTAGTATGCACCTCGGGTTGGCCTACAATGAGCAGTTCTTC. This codes for CASSMHLGLAYNEQFF.

This clonotype occurred many times. The chain uses TRBV27 and TRBJ2-1; no reliable D call. V lost 7 bases, J lost 8 bases, and 9 bases lay in between. The CDR3 runs 11 residues. Germline V gene data show CDR1 as MNHEY and CDR2 as SMNVEV (reference sequence). The CDR3: CASKGRYEQFF. The CDR3 coding sequence is TGTGCCAGCAAGGGTCGGTATGAGCAGTTCTTC.

The table lists this clonotype with a few counts. A read error is possible here, since a much larger clone lies one base away. This chain connects TRBV14 to TRBJ2-1; D may be TRBD2 (5 bases). CDR1 is SGHDN, CDR2 FVKESK, per germline. The CDR3 runs 13 residues. The CDR3 DNA is TGTGCCGGCAGCCAAGCGTCAAGCGGTGAGCAGTTCTTC. This encodes CAGSQASSGEQFF.

At least ten counts were recorded for this clonotype. V usage is TRBV3-1 and J usage is TRBJ1-3; D ambiguous. The CDR3 has 13 residues. Germline values: CDR1 LGHDT, CDR2 YNNKEL (reference sequence). The ends were cut back, 0 bases at V and 8 bases at J, with 8 bases in the middle. DNA of the CDR3: TGTGCCAGCAGCCAAGATGCGGGCCACACCATATATTTT. It codes for CASSQDAGHTIYF. The full variable domain, rest sourced from reference TRBV3-1 and TRBJ1-3, is DTAVSQTPKYLVTQMGNDKSIKCEQNLGHDTMYWYKQDSKKFLKIMFSYNNKELIINETVPNRFSPKSPDKAHLNLHINSLELGDSAVYFCASSQDAGHTIYFGEGSWLTVV.